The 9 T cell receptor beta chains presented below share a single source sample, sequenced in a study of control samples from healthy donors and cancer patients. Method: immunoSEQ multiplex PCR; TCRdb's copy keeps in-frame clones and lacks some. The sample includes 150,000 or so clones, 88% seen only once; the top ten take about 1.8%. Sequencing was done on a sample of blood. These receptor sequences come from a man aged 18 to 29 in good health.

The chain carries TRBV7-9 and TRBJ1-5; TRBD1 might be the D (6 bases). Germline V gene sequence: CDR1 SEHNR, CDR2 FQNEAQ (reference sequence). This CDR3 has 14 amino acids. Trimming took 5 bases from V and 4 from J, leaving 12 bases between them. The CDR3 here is CASSGQSINQPQHF. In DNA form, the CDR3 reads TGTGCCAGCAGCGGACAGAGTATAAATCAGCCCCAGCATTTT. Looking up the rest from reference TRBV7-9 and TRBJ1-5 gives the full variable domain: DTGVSQNPRHKITKRGQNVTFRCDPISEHNRLYWYRQTLGQGPEFLTYFQNEAQLEKSRLLSDRFSAERPKGSFSTLEIQRTEQGDSAMYLCASSGQSINQPQHFGDGTRLSIL.

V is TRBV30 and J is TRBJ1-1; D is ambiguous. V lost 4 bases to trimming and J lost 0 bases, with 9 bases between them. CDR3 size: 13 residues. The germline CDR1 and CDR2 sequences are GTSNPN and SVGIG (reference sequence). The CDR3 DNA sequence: TGTGCCTGGACCGAGGCACTGAACACTGAAGCTTTCTTT. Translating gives CAWTEALNTEAFF.

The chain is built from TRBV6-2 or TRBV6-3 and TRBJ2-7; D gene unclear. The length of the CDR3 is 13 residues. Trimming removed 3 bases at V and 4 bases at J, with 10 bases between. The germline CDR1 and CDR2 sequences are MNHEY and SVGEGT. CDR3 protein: CASSYRGSYEQYF. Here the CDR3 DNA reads TGTGCCAGCAGTTATAGAGGTTCGTACGAGCAGTACTTC.

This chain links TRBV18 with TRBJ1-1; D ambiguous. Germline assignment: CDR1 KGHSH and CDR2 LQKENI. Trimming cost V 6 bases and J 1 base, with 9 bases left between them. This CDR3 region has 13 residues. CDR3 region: CASSLNENTEAFF. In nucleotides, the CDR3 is TGTGCCAGCTCCCTAAATGAGAACACTGAAGCTTTCTTT.

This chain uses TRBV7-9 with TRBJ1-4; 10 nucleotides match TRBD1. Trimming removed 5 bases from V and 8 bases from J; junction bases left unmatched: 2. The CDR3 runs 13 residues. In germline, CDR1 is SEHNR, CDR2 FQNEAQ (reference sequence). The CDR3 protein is CASSPDRGEKLFF. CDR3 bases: TGTGCCAGCAGCCCGGACAGGGGGGAAAAACTGTTTTTT.

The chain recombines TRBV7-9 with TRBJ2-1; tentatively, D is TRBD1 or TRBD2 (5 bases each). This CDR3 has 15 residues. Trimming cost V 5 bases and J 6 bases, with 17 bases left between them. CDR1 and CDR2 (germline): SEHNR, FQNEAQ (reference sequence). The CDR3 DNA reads TGTGCCAGCAGCCCCCGGGGCGCCACGCTCAATGAGCAGTTCTTC. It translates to CASSPRGATLNEQFF.

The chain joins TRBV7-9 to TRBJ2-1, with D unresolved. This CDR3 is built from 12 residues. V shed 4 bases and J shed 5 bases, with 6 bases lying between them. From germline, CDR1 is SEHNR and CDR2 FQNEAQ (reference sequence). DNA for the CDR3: TGTGCCAGCAGCTCGATCGACAATGAGCAGTTCTTC. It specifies CASSSIDNEQFF.

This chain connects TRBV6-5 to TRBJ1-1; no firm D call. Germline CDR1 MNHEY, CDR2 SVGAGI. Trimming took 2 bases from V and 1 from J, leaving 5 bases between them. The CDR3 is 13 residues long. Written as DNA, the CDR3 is TGTGCCAGCAGTTACCACAAGAACACTGAAGCTTTCTTT. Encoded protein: CASSYHKNTEAFF.

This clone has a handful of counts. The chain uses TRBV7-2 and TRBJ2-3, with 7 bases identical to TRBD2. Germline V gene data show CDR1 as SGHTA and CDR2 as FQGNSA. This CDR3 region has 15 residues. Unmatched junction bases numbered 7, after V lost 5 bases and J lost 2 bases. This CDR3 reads CASSPEGGFTDTQYF. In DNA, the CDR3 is TGTGCCAGCAGCCCAGAGGGAGGGTTCACAGATACGCAGTATTTT.